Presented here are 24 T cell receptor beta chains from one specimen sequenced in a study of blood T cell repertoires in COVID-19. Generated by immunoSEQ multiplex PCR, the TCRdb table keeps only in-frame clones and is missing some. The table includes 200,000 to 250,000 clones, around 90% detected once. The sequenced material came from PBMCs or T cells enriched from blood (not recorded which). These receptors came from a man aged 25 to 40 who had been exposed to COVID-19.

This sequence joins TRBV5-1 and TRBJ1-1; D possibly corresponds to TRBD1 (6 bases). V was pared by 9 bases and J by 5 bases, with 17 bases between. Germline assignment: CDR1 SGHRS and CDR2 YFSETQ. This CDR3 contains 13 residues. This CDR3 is CATSEGGRTEAFF. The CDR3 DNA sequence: TGCGCCACTTCCGAGGGGGGGCGGACTGAAGCTTTCTTT.

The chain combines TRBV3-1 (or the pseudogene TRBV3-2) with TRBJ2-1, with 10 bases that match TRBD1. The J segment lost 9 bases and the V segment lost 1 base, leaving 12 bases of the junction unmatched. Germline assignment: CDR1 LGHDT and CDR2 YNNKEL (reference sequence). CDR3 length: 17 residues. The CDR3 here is CASSQARVGTGESEQFF. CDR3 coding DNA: TGTGCCAGCAGCCAAGCTCGTGTTGGGACAGGGGAGAGTGAGCAGTTCTTC.

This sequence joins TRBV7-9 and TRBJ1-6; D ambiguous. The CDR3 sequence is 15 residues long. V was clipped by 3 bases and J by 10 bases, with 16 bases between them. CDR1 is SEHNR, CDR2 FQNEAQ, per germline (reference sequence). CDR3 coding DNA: TGTGCCAGCAGCTTCGATTCTAATGCTGAGTCACCCCTCCACTTT. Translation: CASSFDSNAESPLHF.

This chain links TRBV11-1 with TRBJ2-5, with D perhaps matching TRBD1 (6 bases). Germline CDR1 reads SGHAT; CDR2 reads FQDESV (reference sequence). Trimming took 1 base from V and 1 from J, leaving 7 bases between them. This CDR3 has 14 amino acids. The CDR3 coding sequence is TGTGCCAGCAGCTTAGGGGGGCTCCAAGAGACCCAGTACTTC. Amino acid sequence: CASSLGGLQETQYF.

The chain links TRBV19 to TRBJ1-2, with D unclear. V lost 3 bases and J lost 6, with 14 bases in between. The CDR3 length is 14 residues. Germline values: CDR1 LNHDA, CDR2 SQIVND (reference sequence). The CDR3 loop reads CASSISAEVHGYTF. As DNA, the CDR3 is TGTGCCAGTAGTATCTCGGCGGAGGTGCATGGCTACACCTTC.

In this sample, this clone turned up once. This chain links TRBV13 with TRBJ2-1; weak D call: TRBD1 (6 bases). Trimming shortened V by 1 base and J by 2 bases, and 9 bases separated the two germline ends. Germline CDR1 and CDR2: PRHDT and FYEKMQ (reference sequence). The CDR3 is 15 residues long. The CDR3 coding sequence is TGTGCCAGCAGCTTAGCAGGGGTAACCTACAATGAGCAGTTCTTC. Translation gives CASSLAGVTYNEQFF.

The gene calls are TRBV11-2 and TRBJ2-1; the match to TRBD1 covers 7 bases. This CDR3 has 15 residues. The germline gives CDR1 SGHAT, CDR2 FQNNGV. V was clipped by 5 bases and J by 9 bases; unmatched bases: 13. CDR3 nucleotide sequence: TGTGCCAGCAGCCGACAGGGCCGTAGGGCCCCTGAGCAGTTCTTC. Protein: CASSRQGRRAPEQFF.

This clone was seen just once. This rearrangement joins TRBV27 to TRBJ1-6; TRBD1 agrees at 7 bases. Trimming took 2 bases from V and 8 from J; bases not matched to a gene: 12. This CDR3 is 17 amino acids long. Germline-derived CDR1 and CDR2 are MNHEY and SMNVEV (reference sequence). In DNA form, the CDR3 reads TGTGCCAGCAGTTTAAAGAGTTACAGGGGTATACATTCACCCCTCCACTTT. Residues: CASSLKSYRGIHSPLHF.

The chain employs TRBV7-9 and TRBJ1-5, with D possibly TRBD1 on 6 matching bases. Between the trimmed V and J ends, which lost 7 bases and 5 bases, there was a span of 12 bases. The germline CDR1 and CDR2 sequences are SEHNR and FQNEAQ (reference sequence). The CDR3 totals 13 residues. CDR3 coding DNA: TGTGCCAGCACCACAGGGCCCGATCAGCCCCAGCATTTT. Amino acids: CASTTGPDQPQHF.

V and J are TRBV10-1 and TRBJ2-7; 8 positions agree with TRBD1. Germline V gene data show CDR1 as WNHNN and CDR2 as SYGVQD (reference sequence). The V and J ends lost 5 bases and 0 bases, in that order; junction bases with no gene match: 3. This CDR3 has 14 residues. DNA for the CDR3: TGCGCCAGCAGTCAGGGGGCCAGCTCCTACGAGCAGTACTTC. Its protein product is CASSQGASSYEQYF.

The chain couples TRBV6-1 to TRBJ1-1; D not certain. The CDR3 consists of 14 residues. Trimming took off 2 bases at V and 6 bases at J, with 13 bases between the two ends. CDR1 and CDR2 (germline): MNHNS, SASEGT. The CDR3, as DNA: TGTGCCAGCAGTGAACAAGAATGGCTAGCTGAAGCTTTCTTT. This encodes CASSEQEWLAEAFF.

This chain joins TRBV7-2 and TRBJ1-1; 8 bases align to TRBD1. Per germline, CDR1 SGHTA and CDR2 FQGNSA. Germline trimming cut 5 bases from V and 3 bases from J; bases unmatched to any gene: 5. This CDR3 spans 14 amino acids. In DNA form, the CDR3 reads TGTGCCAGCAGCAAATTGACAGGGGACACTGAAGCTTTCTTT. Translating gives CASSKLTGDTEAFF.

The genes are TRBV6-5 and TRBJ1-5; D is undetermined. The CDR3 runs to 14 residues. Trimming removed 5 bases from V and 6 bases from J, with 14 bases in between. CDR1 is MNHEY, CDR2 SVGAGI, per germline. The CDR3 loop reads CASSPRTGVQPQHF. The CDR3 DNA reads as TGTGCCAGCAGTCCCCGGACCGGGGTTCAGCCCCAGCATTTT.

The CDR3 loop reads CASSSQGNEQFF. The CDR3 coding sequence is TGTGCCAGCAGCTCTCAGGGCAATGAGCAGTTCTTC. The chain is built from TRBV5-4 and TRBJ2-1, with D maybe TRBD1 (5 bases). CDR3 length: 12 residues. Per germline, CDR1 SGHNT and CDR2 YYREEE (reference sequence). V was pared by 3 bases and J by 6 bases, with 7 bases between.

The CDR3: CASKSGGGGTDTQYF. Written as DNA, the CDR3 is TGTGCCAGCAAATCGGGAGGAGGGGGCACAGATACGCAGTATTTT. This chain connects TRBV5-4 to TRBJ2-3; 7 bases align to TRBD2. Germline CDR1 reads SGHNT; CDR2 reads YYREEE (reference sequence). Trimming at V came to 6 bases and at J to 1 base, leaving 8 bases not matched to a gene. The CDR3 loop spans 15 amino acids.

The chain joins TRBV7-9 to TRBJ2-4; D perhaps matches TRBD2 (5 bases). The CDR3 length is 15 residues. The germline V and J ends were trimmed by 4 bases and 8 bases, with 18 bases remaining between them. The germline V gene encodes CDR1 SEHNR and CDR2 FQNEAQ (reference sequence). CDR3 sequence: CASSSRWTRGDIQYF. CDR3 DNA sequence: TGTGCCAGCAGCTCGCGCTGGACTCGAGGAGACATTCAGTACTTC.

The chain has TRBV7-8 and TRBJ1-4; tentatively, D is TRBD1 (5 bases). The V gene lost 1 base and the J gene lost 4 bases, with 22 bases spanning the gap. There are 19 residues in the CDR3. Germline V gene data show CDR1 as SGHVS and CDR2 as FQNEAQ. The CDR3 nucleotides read TGTGCCAGCAGCTTAGACTTTTGGGGACCGGGACTGAGTAATGAAAAACTGTTTTTT. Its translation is CASSLDFWGPGLSNEKLFF.

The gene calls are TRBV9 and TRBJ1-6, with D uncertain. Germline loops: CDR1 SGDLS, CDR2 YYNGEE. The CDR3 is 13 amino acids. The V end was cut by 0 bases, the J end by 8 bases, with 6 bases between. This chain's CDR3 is CASSVGGYSPLHF. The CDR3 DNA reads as TGTGCCAGCAGCGTAGGAGGGTATTCACCCCTCCACTTT.

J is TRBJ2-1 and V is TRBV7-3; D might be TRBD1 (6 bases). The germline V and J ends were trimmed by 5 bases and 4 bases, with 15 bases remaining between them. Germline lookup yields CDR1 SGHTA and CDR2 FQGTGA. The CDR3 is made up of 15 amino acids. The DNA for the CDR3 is TGTGCCAGCAGCCCCTCCGGACAGCTATACAATGAGCAGTTCTTC. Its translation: CASSPSGQLYNEQFF.

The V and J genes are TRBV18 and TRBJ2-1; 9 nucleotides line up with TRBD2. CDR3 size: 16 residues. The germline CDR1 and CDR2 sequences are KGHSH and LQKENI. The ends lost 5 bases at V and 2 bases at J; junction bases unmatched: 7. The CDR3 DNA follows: TGTGCCAGCTCATGGCAGCTAGCGGGGACCTACAATGAGCAGTTCTTC. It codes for CASSWQLAGTYNEQFF.

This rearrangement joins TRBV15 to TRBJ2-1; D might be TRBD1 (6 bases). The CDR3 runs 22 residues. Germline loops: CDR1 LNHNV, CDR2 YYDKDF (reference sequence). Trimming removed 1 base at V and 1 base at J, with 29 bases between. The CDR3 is CATSRGWRGALQGVRSYNEQFF. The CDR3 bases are TGTGCCACCAGCAGAGGATGGCGAGGGGCCCTACAGGGTGTTAGGTCCTACAATGAGCAGTTCTTC.

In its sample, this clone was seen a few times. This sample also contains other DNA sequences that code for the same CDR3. This CDR3 is CASSDTGRNQPQHF. CDR3 nucleotides: TGCGCCAGCAGCGACACGGGGAGAAATCAGCCCCAGCATTTT. The chain is built from TRBV4-1 and TRBJ1-5; D not resolved. Germline V gives CDR1 MGHRA, CDR2 YSYEKL. The V gene lost 5 bases and the J gene lost 4 bases, with 12 bases spanning the gap. The CDR3 consists of 14 residues.

This CDR3 reads CASSLEGLAVGELFF. The CDR3, as DNA: TGTGCCAGCAGCTTAGAGGGACTAGCAGTCGGGGAGCTGTTTTTT. V and J are TRBV7-6 and TRBJ2-2; 9 bases are a match to TRBD2. V lost 1 base, J lost 7 bases, and 4 bases stayed unmatched. The length of the CDR3 is 15 residues. Per germline, CDR1 SGHVS and CDR2 FNYEAQ.

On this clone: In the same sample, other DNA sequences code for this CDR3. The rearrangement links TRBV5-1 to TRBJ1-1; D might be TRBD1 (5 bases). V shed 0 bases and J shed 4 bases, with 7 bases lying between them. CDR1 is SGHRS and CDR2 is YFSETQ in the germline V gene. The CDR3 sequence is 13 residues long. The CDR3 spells CASSLGQPTEAFF. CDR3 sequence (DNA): TGCGCCAGCAGCTTGGGACAGCCCACTGAAGCTTTCTTT.